The text below deals with one T cell receptor (beta chain). This specimen belongs to a study of shared clonotypes between healthy human individuals. Germline V gene sequence: CDR1 MNHEY, CDR2 SVGAGI. The ends were cut back, 6 bases at V and 2 bases at J, with 15 bases in the middle. The CDR3 has 15 amino acids. The table came from immunoSEQ multiplex PCR; TCRdb's copy has only in-frame clones and leaves some out. Among millions of clones, over 85% were seen once, and the ten largest hold 0.1% to 0.15%. The TCR sequence derives from a man aged 18-30 years in good health. The V and J genes are TRBV6-5 and TRBJ2-3; D perhaps matches TRBD2 (6 bases). Sequencing used naive CD4+ T cells sorted from blood. Subset specified: CD45RA+ positively selected. CDR3 nucleotide sequence: TGTGCCAGCAGGCGCACTAGCTTCTACACAGATACGCAGTATTTT. This codes for CASRRTSFYTDTQYF.